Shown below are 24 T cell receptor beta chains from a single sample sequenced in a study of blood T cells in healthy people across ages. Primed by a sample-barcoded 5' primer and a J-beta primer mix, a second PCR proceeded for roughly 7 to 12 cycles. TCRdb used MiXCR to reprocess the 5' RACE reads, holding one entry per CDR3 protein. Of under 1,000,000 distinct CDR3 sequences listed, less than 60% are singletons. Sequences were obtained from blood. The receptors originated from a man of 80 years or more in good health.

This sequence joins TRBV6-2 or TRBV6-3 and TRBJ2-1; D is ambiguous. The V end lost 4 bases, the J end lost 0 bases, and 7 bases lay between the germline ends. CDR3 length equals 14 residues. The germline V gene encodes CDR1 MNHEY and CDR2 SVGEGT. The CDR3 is CASSWTGSYNEQFF. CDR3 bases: TGTGCCAGCAGTTGGACGGGCTCCTACAATGAGCAGTTCTTC.

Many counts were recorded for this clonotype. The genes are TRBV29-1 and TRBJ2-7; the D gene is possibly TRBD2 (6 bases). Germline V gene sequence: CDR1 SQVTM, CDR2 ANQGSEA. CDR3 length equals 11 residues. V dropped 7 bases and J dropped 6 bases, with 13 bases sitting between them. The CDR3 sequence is CSASKTSEQYF. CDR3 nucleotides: TGCAGCGCCTCTAAGACTAGCGAGCAGTACTTC.

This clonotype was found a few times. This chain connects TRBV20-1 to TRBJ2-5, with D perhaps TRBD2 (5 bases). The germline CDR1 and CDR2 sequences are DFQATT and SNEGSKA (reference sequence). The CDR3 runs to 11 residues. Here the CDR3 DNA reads TGCAGCTTACCTTGGAGGGAGACCCAGTACTTC. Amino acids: CSLPWRETQYF.

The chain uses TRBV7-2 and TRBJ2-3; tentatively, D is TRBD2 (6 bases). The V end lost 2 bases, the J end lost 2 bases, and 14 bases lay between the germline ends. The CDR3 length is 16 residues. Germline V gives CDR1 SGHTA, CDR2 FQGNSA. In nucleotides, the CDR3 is TGTGCCAGCAGCTTAATGTTCGCGGGACCCACAGATACGCAGTATTTT. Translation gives CASSLMFAGPTDTQYF.

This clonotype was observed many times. CDR3 coding DNA: TGTGCCAGCACCATGCAAGGGGTGGATGAGCAGTTCTTC. Protein sequence: CASTMQGVDEQFF. This chain connects TRBV12-3 or TRBV12-4 to TRBJ2-1; perhaps TRBD1 as D (5 bases). Trimming shortened V by 7 bases and J by 8 bases, and 15 bases separated the two germline ends. CDR3 length: 13 residues.

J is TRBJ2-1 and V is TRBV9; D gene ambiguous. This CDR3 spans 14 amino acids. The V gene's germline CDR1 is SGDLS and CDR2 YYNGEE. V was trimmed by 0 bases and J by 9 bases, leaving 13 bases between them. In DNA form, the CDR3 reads TGTGCCAGCAGCGTAGCAGCTGGCGAAAGTGAGCAGTTCTTC. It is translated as CASSVAAGESEQFF.

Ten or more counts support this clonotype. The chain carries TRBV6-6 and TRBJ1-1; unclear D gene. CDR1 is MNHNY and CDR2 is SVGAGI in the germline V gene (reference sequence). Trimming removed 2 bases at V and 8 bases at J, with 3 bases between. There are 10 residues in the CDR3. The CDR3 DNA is TGTGCCAGCAGTTACCTCGAAGCTTTCTTT. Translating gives CASSYLEAFF.

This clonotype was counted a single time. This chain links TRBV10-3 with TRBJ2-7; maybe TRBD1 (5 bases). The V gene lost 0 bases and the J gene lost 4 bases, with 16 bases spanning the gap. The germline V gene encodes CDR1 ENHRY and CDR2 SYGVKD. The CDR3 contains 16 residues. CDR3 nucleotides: TGTGCCATCAGTGAGTCGGATTTAGGGGTGGGATACGAGCAGTACTTC. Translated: CAISESDLGVGYEQYF.

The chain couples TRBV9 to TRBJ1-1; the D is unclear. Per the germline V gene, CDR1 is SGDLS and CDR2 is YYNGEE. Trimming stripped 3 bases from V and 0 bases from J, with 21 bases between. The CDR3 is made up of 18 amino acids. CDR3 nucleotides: TGTGCCAGCAGCGCAGGAGGAAAATGGGCAGGCATGAACACTGAAGCTTTCTTT. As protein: CASSAGGKWAGMNTEAFF.

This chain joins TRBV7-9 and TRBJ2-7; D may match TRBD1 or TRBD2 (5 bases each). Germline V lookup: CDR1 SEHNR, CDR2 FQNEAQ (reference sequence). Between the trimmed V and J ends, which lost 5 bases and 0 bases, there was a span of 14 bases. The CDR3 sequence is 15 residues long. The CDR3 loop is CASSLVLGDSYEQYF. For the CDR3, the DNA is TGTGCCAGCAGCCTGGTTCTGGGGGACTCCTACGAGCAGTACTTC.

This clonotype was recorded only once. The CDR3, as DNA: TGCAGTGCTAGAGGACCCGGGACTAGCGGGTTTATTAGCACAGATACGCAGTATTTT. This gives the protein CSARGPGTSGFISTDTQYF. The gene calls are TRBV20-1 and TRBJ2-3; 12 bases agree with TRBD2. Trimming cost V 1 base and J 0 bases; bases outside gene matches: 11. Germline CDR1 is DFQATT and CDR2 is SNEGSKA (reference sequence). This CDR3 is built from 19 residues.

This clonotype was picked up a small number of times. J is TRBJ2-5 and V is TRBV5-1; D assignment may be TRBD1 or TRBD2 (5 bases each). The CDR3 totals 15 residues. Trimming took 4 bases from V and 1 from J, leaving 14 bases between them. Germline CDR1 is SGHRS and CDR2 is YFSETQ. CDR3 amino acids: CASSPPRGSQETQYF. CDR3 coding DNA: TGCGCCAGCAGCCCCCCTCGGGGCAGCCAAGAGACCCAGTACTTC. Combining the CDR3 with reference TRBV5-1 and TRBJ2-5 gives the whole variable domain KAGVTQTPRYLIKTRGQQVTLSCSPISGHRSVSWYQQTPGQGLQFLFEYFSETQRNKGNFPGRFSGRQFSNSRSEMNVSTLELGDSALYLCASSPPRGSQETQYFGPGTRLLVL.

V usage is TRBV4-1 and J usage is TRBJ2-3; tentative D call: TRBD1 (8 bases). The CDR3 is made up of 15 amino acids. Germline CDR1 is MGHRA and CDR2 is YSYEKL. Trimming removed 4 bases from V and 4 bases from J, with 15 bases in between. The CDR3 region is CASSLGQGGPDTQYF. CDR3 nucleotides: TGCGCCAGCAGCCTCGGACAGGGAGGGCCAGATACGCAGTATTTT.

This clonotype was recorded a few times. CDR3: CASSFSGRAHEQYF. CDR3 sequence (DNA): TGTGCCAGCAGTTTCAGTGGCAGGGCCCACGAGCAGTACTTC. The rearrangement links TRBV28 to TRBJ2-7, with a weak D call TRBD1 (5 bases). From germline, CDR1 is MDHEN and CDR2 SYDVKM. Trimming took 3 bases from V and 5 from J, leaving 14 bases between them. CDR3 size: 14 residues.

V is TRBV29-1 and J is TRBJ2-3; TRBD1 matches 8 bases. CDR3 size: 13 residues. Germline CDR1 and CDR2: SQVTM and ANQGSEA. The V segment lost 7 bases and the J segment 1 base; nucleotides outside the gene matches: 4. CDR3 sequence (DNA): TGCAGCGCCTCACAGGGGGGCACAGATACGCAGTATTTT. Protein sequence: CSASQGGTDTQYF.

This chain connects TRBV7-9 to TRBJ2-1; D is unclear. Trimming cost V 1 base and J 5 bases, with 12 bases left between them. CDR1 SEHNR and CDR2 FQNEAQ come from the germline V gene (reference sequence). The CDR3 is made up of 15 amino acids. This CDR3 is CASSLGVRTNNEQFF. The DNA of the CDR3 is TGTGCCAGCAGCTTAGGGGTTAGGACCAACAATGAGCAGTTCTTC.

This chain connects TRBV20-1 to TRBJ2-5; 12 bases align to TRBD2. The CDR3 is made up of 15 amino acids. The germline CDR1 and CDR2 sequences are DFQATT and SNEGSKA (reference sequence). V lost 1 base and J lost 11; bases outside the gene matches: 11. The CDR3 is CSARGLAGGVDEQYF. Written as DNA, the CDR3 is TGCAGTGCTAGAGGGCTAGCGGGAGGGGTAGATGAGCAGTACTTC.

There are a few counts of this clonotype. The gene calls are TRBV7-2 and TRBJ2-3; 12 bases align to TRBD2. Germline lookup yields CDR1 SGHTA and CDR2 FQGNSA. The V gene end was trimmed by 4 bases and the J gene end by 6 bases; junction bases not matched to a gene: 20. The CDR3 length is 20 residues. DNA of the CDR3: TGTGCCAGCAGCTCGCCGACTTGGACTAGCGGGAAAGTGGAAGACGATACGCAGTATTTT. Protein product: CASSSPTWTSGKVEDDTQYF.

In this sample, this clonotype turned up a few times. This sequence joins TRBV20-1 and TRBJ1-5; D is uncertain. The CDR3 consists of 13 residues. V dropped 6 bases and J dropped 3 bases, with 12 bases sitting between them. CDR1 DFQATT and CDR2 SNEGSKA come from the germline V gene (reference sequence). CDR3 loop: CSAVSGNNQPQHF. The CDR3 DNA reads TGCAGTGCGGTGTCGGGTAACAATCAGCCCCAGCATTTT.

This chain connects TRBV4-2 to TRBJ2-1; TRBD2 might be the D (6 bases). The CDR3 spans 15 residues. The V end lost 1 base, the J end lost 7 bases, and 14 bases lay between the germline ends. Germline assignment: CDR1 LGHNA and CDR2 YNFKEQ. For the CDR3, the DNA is TGTGCCAGCAGCCAAGGACTAGAAAGTATGAATGAGCAGTTCTTC. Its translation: CASSQGLESMNEQFF.

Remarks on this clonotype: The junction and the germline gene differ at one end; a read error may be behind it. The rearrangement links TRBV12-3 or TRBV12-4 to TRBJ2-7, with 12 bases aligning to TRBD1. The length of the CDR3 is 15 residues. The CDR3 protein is CAGSPGTGGVYEQYF. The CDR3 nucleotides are TGTGCCGGCAGTCCCGGGACAGGGGGCGTGTACGAGCAGTACTTC.

The CDR3 nucleotides are TGCAGCGTTGATGGTGTCCGTGGAGTCACAGATACGCAGTATTTT. This sequence encodes CSVDGVRGVTDTQYF. The chain recombines TRBV29-1 with TRBJ2-3; no clear D. Trimming cost V 3 bases and J 2 bases, with 15 bases left between them. The CDR3 is 15 residues long. Germline V gene sequence: CDR1 SQVTM, CDR2 ANQGSEA.

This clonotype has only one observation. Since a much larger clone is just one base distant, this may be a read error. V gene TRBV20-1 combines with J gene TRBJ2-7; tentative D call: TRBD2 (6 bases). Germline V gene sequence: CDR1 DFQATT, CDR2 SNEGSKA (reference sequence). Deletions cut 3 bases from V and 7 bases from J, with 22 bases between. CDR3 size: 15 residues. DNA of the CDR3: TGCAGTGCTAGGCTTAGCAGGAGGGATGTCAATGAGCAGTACTTC. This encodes CSARLSRRDVNEQYF.

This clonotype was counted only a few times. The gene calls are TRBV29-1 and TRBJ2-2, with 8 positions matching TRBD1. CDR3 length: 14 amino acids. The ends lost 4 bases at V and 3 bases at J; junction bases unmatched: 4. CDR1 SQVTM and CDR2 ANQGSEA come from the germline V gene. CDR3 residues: CSVGRGLDTGELFF. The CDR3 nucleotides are TGCAGCGTTGGCAGGGGGCTGGACACCGGGGAGCTGTTTTTT.